Included here is one T cell receptor (beta chain) sequence, with context. Antigen unknown. With a far larger clone one base away, a read error is the likely cause. These data belong to a study of cytomegalovirus exposure and HLA in healthy donors. Study background: As an earlier analysis found, about 190 million T cells yielded about 120 million unique TCR beta sequences. Around 76% of 398 genotyped donors fell in the Caucasian-associated ancestry cluster.

Study results and caveats: According to reports, the classifier identified cytomegalovirus status with high specificity and sensitivity.

The PCR ran on 60 Vbeta and 13 Jbeta primers. Sequenced by immunoSEQ multiplex PCR; TCRdb stores in-frame clones only, minus some. The profile shows tens of thousands of clones, about 84% of them singletons. The TCR originated in a male donor in good health and CMV-seronegative. The sample consisted of PBMCs.

The CDR3 nucleotides read TGTACCAGCAGCTTACTGGCGGGGCTGCACGAGCAGTACTTC. This gives the protein CTSSLLAGLHEQYF. V gene TRBV7-9 combines with J gene TRBJ2-7, with D perhaps TRBD2 (6 bases). This CDR3 is built from 14 residues. Looked up from germline, CDR1 is SEHNR and CDR2 is FQNEAQ (reference sequence).